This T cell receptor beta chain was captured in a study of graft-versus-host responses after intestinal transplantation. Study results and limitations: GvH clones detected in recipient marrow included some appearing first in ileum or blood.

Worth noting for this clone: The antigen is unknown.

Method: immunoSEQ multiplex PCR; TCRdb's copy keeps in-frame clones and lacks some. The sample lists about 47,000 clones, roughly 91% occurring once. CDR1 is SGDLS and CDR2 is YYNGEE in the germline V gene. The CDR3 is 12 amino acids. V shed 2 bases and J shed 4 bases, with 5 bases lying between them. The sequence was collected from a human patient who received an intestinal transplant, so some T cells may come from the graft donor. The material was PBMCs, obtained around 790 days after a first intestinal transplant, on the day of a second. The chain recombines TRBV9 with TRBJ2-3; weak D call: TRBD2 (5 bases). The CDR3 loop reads CASSVGADTQYF. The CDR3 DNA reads TGTGCCAGCAGCGTCGGGGCAGATACGCAGTATTTT.